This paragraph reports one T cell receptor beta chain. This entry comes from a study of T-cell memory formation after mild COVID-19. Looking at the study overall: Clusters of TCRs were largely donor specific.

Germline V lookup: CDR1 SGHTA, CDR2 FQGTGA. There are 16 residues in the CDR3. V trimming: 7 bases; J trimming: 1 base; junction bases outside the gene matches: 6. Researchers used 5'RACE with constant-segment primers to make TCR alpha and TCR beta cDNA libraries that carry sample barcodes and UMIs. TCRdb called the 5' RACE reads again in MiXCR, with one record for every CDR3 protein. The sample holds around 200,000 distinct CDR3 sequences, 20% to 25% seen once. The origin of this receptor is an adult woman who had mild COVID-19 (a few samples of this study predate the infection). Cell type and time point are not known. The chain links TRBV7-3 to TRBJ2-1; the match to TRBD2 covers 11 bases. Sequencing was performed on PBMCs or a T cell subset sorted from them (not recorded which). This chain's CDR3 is CASTRTSGGSYNEQFF. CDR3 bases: TGTGCCAGCACCCGAACTAGCGGGGGATCCTACAATGAGCAGTTCTTC.